The 5 T cell receptor beta chains listed next were all sequenced from one sample in a study of blood T cells in healthy people across ages. Then a second PCR, running about 7 to 11 cycles, was carried out with a sample-barcoded 5' primer and a J-beta primer mix. TCRdb reanalysed the 5' RACE reads using MiXCR and keeps one entry per CDR3 protein. The sample yields roughly 1.7 million distinct CDR3 sequences, 30% to 40% seen once. Specimen: blood. These TCRs come from a woman aged 25 to 45 in good health.

A remark on this clonotype: An end of the junction differs from the germline gene, which may be a read error. The V and J genes are TRBV7-3 and TRBJ2-3; possibly TRBD2 for D (5 bases). Germline-derived CDR1 and CDR2 are SGHTA and FQGTGA. This CDR3 is built from 15 residues. The CDR3 nucleotides read TGTACCAGCAGCTTACAAGGGCGGGGCACAGATACGCAGTATTTT. Protein sequence: CTSSLQGRGTDTQYF. Using reference TRBV7-3 and TRBJ2-3 for the parts outside the CDR3, the full variable domain is GAGVSQTPSNKVTEKGKYVELRCDPISGHTALYWYRQSLGQGPEFLIYFQGTGAADDSGLPNDRFFAVRPEGSVSTLKIQRTERGDSAVYLCTSSLQGRGTDTQYFGPGTRLTVL.

The V and J genes are TRBV20-1 and TRBJ2-7; D possibly uses TRBD1 or TRBD2 (6 bases each). Germline lookup yields CDR1 DFQATT and CDR2 SNEGSKA (reference sequence). Trimming took 6 bases from V and 6 from J, leaving 15 bases between them. The CDR3 is 12 amino acids. The CDR3 nucleotides read TGCAGTGCAAACAGGGAGGTAGGCGAGCAGTACTTC. Protein sequence: CSANREVGEQYF.

This chain connects TRBV3-1 to TRBJ2-1; TRBD2 agrees at 10 bases. Germline-derived CDR1 and CDR2 are LGHDT and YNNKEL (reference sequence). The CDR3 is made up of 14 amino acids. The V and J ends lost 4 bases and 12 bases, in that order; junction bases with no gene match: 9. CDR3 nucleotides: TGTGCCAGCAGCCCCTCTAGCGGGAGTTTTGGGCAGTTCTTC. It codes for CASSPSSGSFGQFF.

A few counts support this clonotype. This chain links TRBV20-1 with TRBJ1-6; tentatively, D is TRBD1 (6 bases). Per the germline V gene, CDR1 is DFQATT and CDR2 is SNEGSKA (reference sequence). Trimming left V 0 bases short and J 12 bases short, with 15 bases between. The CDR3 is 14 amino acids. The CDR3 reads CSAREAGARQPLHF. CDR3 nucleotide sequence: TGCAGTGCTAGAGAGGCAGGGGCTCGACAACCCCTCCACTTT.

This clonotype was detected only a few times. This chain connects TRBV3-1 to TRBJ2-5; D may be TRBD1 (6 bases). In germline, CDR1 is LGHDT, CDR2 YNNKEL (reference sequence). CDR3 length equals 16 residues. Between the trimmed V and J ends, which lost 6 bases and 4 bases, there was a span of 21 bases. The CDR3 protein is CASRGGRREPSETQYF. CDR3 DNA sequence: TGTGCCAGCAGAGGGGGTCGGCGCGAGCCCTCAGAGACCCAGTACTTC.